This T cell receptor (beta chain) was identified in a study of shared clonotypes between healthy human individuals (dated by TCRdb to the early 2020s). Concerning the study at large: A few men and two women, aged 18 to 49 years, made up the cohort. Per donor, three plates each were used for CD4 naive and CD4 memory, two for CD8 naive, and one for CD8 memory. To estimate repertoire size and how much clonotype sharing occurs between individuals, the study deeply sequenced the blood TCR repertoires of several healthy adults. To increase sequencing depth and limit assay-specific biases, different laboratories used diverse techniques to prepare libraries and sequence TCR repertoires. Per donor, leukapheresis produced somewhere between about 0.94 and 10 billion PBMCs.

As for this clone: The antigen this receptor binds is unknown. Base qualities are missing; no much larger clone stands one base away. This sample includes further DNA sequences coding for the same CDR3.

From the cysteine up to the phenylalanine, the CDR3 has a length of 14 residues. Of all the DNA, just the CDR3 is kept, 42 bases in frame from base 1. V lost 4 bases and J lost 6 bases, and the count of bases not matched to a germline gene is 5. Per the germline V gene, SQVTM is the CDR1 and ANQGSEA is the CDR2. Using the deep immunoSEQ assay, TCR CDR3 regions were amplified from genomic DNA by multiplex PCR. For each cell subset, the extracted genomic DNA was distributed evenly across all wells of several immunoSEQ 96-well plates, and each plate served as one replicate. For sorted subsets, roughly 190 ng of genomic DNA, equivalent to about 30,000 T cell genomes, went into each replicate PCR. Purified libraries were measured with a Qubit 3.0 fluorometer, size-checked on a Bioanalyzer 2100, and measured again with the KAPA Library Quantification kit. Every immunoSEQ 96-well plate was sequenced on a separate single-read 150-cycle Illumina NextSeq 550 flow cell. In the original analysis: The immunoSEQ output contained only junctional sequences without quality scores, so filtering could not match that applied to full-length reads. Sequences were annotated with PyIR, a Python wrapper for IgBLAST v1.9, and V/J genes and CDR3 were assigned using IMGT germline references. Reads with weak V/J assignments (E-value above 1e-6), missing CDR3, stop codons, out-of-frame junctions, or ambiguous translated residues were removed. V3J clonotypes were defined as sequences sharing an identical inferred V gene, J gene, and CDR3 amino acid sequence. The percentage overlap between two repertoires was calculated by dividing the number of shared unique clonotypes by the size of the smaller repertoire. RTK rarefaction, the Chao1 estimator, and Recon v2.1 estimates of unobserved clonotypes were used to assess repertoire richness. For all TCRbeta clonotypes obtained by the gDNA method from a few donors, generation probabilities were computed with OLGA. TCRdb mirrors the immuneACCESS table, restricted to in-frame sequences. Some clones are absent from its copies; in checked studies, under half trace to an unresolved V gene, and the reason for the others is unknown. D and trimming come from the DNA, and the V and J calls and clone size come from that table. The sample table lists under 2,500,000 clones, around 95% of them with a count of one. Of the sample, 0.1% to 0.15% is held by the ten largest clones.

Results the study describes overall, beyond this receptor: Across a few donors, approximately 5% of naive CD4, 3% to 3.5% of naive CD8, approximately 2.5% of memory CD4, and about 0.4% of memory CD8 clonotypes were shared. Higher generation probabilities were observed for clonotypes shared by all four sorted-subset donors than for non-shared clonotypes. Pairwise subsampling indicated that sequencing depth was expected to affect the degree of clonotype sharing among donors. Naive subsets generally had larger estimated clonotype richness than memory subsets. Because the study included a small number of donors, the genetic and exposure-history diversity represented was limited. Sampling was restricted to blood, and TCR repertoires in tissues likely differ from the TCR repertoires found in blood. Even with the large sequencing depth, rarefaction of the sorted-subset datasets indicated that sequencing was incomplete.

The donors were healthy, HIV-negative adults who had no recently reported acute infections or vaccinations. Every donor was a Caucasian adult living in Nashville, Tennessee, USA. CD4+ T cells were enriched through magnetic negative selection, after which naive cells were positively selected on CD45RA and the remaining negative fraction served as the memory subset. After blood collection by leukapheresis, PBMCs were isolated using Ficoll-Histopaque density gradient centrifugation and then cryopreserved in the vapor phase of liquid nitrogen. Analytical flow cytometry was used to check the purity and quantity of each magnetically sorted T cell population. Genomic DNA was isolated from each sorted fraction and quantified by UV absorbance on a Nanodrop 2000c.

The rearrangement joined TRBV29-1 to TRBJ2-3; 12 bases in the junction line up with TRBD2. The sequence came from a man aged 18-30 years in good health. Specimen: naive CD4+ T cells sorted from blood. Per the publication, the cell subset or site label means: CD45RA+ positively selected. At the DNA level, the sequence is TGCAGCGTTGGACTAGCGGGAGTTTCCGATACGCAGTATTTT. This codes for CSVGLAGVSDTQYF.